Shown below are 10 T cell receptor beta chains from a single sample sequenced in a study of T cell responses to AZD1222 COVID-19 vaccine. Sequenced by immunoSEQ multiplex PCR; TCRdb stores in-frame clones only, minus some. The sample contains tens of thousands of clones, approximately 81% of which appear only once. Sequencing used peripheral blood, obtained on day 0 of AZD1222 vaccination. These receptors were collected from an adult in good health.

The chain couples TRBV28 to TRBJ2-5, with D possibly matching TRBD1 (6 bases). The germline V and J ends were trimmed by 9 bases and 1 base, with 9 bases remaining between them. The V gene's germline CDR1 is MDHEN and CDR2 SYDVKM. The CDR3 is made up of 12 amino acids. The CDR3 loop reads CASCRGQETQYF. In DNA form, the CDR3 reads TGTGCCAGTTGCAGGGGCCAAGAGACCCAGTACTTC.

The chain combines TRBV12-3 or TRBV12-4 with TRBJ2-2; the D is unclear. V was clipped by 3 bases and J by 7 bases, with 9 bases between them. The CDR3 totals 13 residues. CDR3 protein: CASSFTGDGELFF. The CDR3 bases are TGTGCCAGCAGTTTTACGGGTGACGGGGAGCTGTTTTTT.

The gene calls are TRBV24-1 and TRBJ2-7; no definite D call. The CDR3 is 15 amino acids. V was cut by 2 bases and J by 2 bases, with 12 bases left in between. Germline CDR1 KGHDR, CDR2 SFDVKD. The CDR3 sequence is CATSDSRTYTYEQYF. CDR3 in DNA: TGTGCCACCAGTGATTCGCGGACCTATACCTACGAGCAGTACTTC.

CDR3 residues: CASSQTDPYGYTF. The CDR3 bases are TGTGCCAGCAGCCAGACGGACCCTTATGGCTACACCTTC. V and J are TRBV7-9 and TRBJ1-2; D not certain. CDR3 length: 13 amino acids. The V gene lost 5 bases and the J gene lost 5 bases, with 12 bases spanning the gap. CDR1 is SEHNR, CDR2 FQNEAQ, per germline (reference sequence).

This chain links TRBV15 with TRBJ2-1; TRBD2 agrees at 12 bases. In germline, CDR1 is LNHNV, CDR2 YYDKDF (reference sequence). This CDR3 region has 15 residues. J was trimmed by 6 bases and V by 1 base; bases with no gene match: 1. The CDR3 loop reads CATSRGLAGANEQFF. The CDR3 DNA reads TGTGCCACCAGCAGAGGACTAGCGGGAGCCAATGAGCAGTTCTTC.

The genes are TRBV6-5 and TRBJ1-2; D remains ambiguous. V was pared by 2 bases and J by 7 bases, with 5 bases between. The germline V gene has CDR1 MNHEY and CDR2 SVGAGI. This CDR3 comprises 11 residues. The CDR3: CASSYLGGYTF. The CDR3, as DNA: TGTGCCAGCAGTTACCTGGGTGGCTACACCTTC.

V is TRBV19 and J is TRBJ1-2; possibly TRBD1 for D (6 bases). This CDR3 contains 16 residues. V lost 6 bases and J lost 0, with 17 bases in between. Per germline, CDR1 LNHDA and CDR2 SQIVND (reference sequence). CDR3 amino acids: CASSVSMGTPNYGYTF. The CDR3, as DNA: TGTGCCAGTAGCGTCTCAATGGGGACACCTAACTATGGCTACACCTTC.

V gene TRBV6-2 or TRBV6-3 combines with J gene TRBJ1-1; 8 positions agree with TRBD1. The CDR3 length is 15 residues. The V gene end was trimmed by 4 bases and the J gene end by 8 bases; junction bases not matched to a gene: 12. Germline CDR1 is MNHEY and CDR2 is SVGEGT. In DNA, the CDR3 is TGTGCCAGCAGTTCGAGGACAGGGCAACATCCGGAAGCTTTCTTT. It yields the protein CASSSRTGQHPEAFF.

The V and J genes are TRBV6-5 and TRBJ2-7, with TRBD1 as a possible D gene (5 bases). The V gene's germline CDR1 is MNHEY and CDR2 SVGAGI. This CDR3 contains 14 residues. The V and J ends lost 5 bases and 6 bases respectively, with 17 bases between them. The CDR3 DNA follows: TGTGCCAGCAGTCCGGTGGGGCAAATTTCCGAGCAGTACTTC. Its translation is CASSPVGQISEQYF.

The chain couples TRBV5-1 to TRBJ2-6; D is uncertain. This CDR3 spans 16 amino acids. Germline CDR1 and CDR2: SGHRS and YFSETQ. The V end was cut by 4 bases, the J end by 4 bases, with 15 bases between. The CDR3 protein is CASSLQTSSGANVLTF. The CDR3 DNA reads as TGCGCCAGCAGCCTGCAGACATCTTCCGGGGCCAACGTCCTGACTTTC.